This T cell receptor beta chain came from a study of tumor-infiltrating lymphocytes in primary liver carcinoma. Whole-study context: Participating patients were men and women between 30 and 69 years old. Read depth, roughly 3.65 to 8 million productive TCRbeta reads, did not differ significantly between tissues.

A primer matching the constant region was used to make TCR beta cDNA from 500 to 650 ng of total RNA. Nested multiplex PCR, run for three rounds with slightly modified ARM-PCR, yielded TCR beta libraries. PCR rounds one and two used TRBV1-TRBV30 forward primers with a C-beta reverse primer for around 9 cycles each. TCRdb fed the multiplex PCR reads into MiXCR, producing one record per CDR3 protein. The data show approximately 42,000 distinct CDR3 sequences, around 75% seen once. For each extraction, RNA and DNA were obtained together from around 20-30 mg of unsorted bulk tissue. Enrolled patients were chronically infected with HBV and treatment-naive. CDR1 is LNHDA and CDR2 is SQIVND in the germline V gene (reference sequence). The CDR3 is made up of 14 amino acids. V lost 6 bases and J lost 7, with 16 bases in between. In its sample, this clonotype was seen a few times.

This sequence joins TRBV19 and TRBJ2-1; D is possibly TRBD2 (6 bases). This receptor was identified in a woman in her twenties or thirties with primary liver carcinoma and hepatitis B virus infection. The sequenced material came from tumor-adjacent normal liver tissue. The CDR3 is CASRVSGWWNEQFF. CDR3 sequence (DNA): TGTGCCAGTAGAGTCAGCGGGTGGTGGAATGAGCAGTTCTTC.